The clone carrying this T cell receptor beta chain was observed a few times. Antigen: not known. The sample belongs to a study of T cell repertoires in cytomegalovirus infection. TCRdb re-called the reads with MiXCR, one entry per CDR3 protein. This sample has about 890,000 distinct CDR3 sequences, with approximately 32% found just once. J lost 1 base, V lost 5 bases, and 13 bases had no gene match. The CDR3 runs 18 residues. The V gene's germline CDR1 is SGHDT and CDR2 YYEEEE. The material was cultured CD8+ T cells from PBMCs, obtained from culture after CMV antigen stimulation. The chain is built from TRBV5-6 and TRBJ2-3; 10 nucleotides line up with TRBD2. This TCR derives from a human donor in good health (CMV status not recorded). Some clones in this sample may be carry-over from other donors' samples. The CDR3 region has the DNA TGTGCCAGCAGAACGCCGGGACAAACTAGCGGGGGCACAGATACGCAGTATTTT. It specifies CASRTPGQTSGGTDTQYF. Based on the CDR3 plus reference TRBV5-6 and TRBJ2-3, the full variable domain is DAGVTQSPTHLIKTRGQQVTLRCSPKSGHDTVSWYQQALGQGPQFIFQYYEEEERQRGNFPDRFSGHQFPNYSSELNVNALLLGDSALYLCASRTPGQTSGGTDTQYFGPGTRLTVL.